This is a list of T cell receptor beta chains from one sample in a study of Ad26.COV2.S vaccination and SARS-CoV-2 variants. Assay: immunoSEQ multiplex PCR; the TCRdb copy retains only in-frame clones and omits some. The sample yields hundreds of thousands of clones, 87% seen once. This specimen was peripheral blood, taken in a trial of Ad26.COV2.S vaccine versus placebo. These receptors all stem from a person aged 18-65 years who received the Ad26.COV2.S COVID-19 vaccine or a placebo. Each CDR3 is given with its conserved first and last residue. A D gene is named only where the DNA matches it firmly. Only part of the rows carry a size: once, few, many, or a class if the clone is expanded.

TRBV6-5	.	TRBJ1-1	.	CASSYSRVGNTEAFF	TGTGCCAGCAGTTACTCTAGGGTCGGAAACACTGAAGCTTTCTTT
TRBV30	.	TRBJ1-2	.	CAWSVRPAYGYTF	TGTGCCTGGAGTGTACGGCCAGCGTATGGCTACACCTTC
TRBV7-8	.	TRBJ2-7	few	CASSSPGGRGLSYEQYF	TGTGCCAGCAGCTCGCCTGGTGGGCGGGGGCTCTCCTACGAGCAGTACTTC
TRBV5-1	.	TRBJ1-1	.	CASSLDSSERGEAFF	TGCGCCAGCAGCTTGGACTCGAGCGAGAGGGGTGAAGCTTTCTTT
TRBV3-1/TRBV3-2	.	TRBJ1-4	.	CASSRGDWQLF	TGTGCCAGCAGCCGGGGGGACTGGCAGCTTTTT
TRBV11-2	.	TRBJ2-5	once	CASSLALVGSVETQYF	TGTGCCAGCAGCTTAGCACTTGTGGGGTCCGTTGAGACCCAGTACTTC
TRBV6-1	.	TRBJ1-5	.	CASSELVHSNQPQHF	TGTGCCAGCAGTGAGTTGGTCCATAGCAATCAGCCCCAGCATTTT
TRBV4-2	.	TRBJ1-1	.	CASSQDWTPNTEAFF	TGTGCCAGCAGCCAAGATTGGACCCCGAACACTGAAGCTTTCTTT
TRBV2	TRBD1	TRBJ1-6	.	CASRTGTGNSPLHF	TGTGCCAGCAGAACCGGGACAGGGAATTCACCCCTCCACTTT
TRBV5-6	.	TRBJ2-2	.	CASSLGRLRRDTGELFF	TGTGCCAGCAGCTTGGGCCGGCTGAGGAGGGACACCGGGGAGCTGTTTTTT
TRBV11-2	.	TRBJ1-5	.	CASSPGLNSNQPQHF	TGTGCCAGCAGTCCCGGGCTTAATAGCAATCAGCCCCAGCATTTT
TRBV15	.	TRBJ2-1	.	CATSRDWASSYNEQFF	TGTGCCACCAGCAGAGATTGGGCGAGCTCCTACAATGAGCAGTTCTTC
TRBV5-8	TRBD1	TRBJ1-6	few	CASRNRPDRGSPLHF	TGTGCCAGCAGAAACAGACCGGACAGGGGCTCACCCCTCCACTTT
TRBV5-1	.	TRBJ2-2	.	CASSPQGVGELFF	TGCGCCAGCAGCCCGCAGGGTGTCGGGGAGCTGTTTTTT
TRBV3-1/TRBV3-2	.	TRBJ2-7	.	CASSQIQSYEQYF	TGTGCCAGCAGCCAAATACAGTCCTACGAGCAGTACTTC
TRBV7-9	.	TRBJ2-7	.	CASSSGLATSYEQYF	TGTGCCAGCAGCTCTGGACTGGCAACCTCCTACGAGCAGTACTTC
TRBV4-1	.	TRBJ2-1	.	CASSQEEGLRVNEQFF	TGCGCCAGCAGCCAAGAAGAGGGGCTTAGGGTCAATGAGCAGTTCTTC
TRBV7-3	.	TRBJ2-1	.	CASSLTIGGAYNEQFF	TGTGCCAGCAGCTTAACGATAGGGGGGGCTTACAATGAGCAGTTCTTC
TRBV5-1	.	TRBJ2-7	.	CASSLRRGPPYEQYF	TGCGCCAGCAGCTTGCGGCGGGGGCCTCCCTACGAGCAGTACTTC
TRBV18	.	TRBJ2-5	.	CASSPLPDQETQYF	TGTGCCAGCTCACCACTTCCGGACCAAGAGACCCAGTACTTC
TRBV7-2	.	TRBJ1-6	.	CASTLVQGSRSPLHF	TGTGCCAGCACCCTAGTTCAGGGGTCTAGGTCACCCCTCCACTTT
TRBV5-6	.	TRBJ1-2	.	CASSLLRFSNYGYTF	TGTGCCAGCAGCTTGTTGCGGTTTTCTAACTATGGCTACACCTTC
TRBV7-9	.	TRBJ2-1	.	CASSQEWPAINEQFF	TGTGCCAGCAGCCAAGAGTGGCCAGCGATCAATGAGCAGTTCTTC
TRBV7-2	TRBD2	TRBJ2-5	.	CASSLELAGVETQYF	TGTGCCAGCAGCTTAGAACTAGCGGGGGTTGAGACCCAGTACTTC
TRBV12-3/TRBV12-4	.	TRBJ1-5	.	CASSLGANQPQHF	TGTGCCAGCAGTTTAGGGGCTAATCAGCCCCAGCATTTT